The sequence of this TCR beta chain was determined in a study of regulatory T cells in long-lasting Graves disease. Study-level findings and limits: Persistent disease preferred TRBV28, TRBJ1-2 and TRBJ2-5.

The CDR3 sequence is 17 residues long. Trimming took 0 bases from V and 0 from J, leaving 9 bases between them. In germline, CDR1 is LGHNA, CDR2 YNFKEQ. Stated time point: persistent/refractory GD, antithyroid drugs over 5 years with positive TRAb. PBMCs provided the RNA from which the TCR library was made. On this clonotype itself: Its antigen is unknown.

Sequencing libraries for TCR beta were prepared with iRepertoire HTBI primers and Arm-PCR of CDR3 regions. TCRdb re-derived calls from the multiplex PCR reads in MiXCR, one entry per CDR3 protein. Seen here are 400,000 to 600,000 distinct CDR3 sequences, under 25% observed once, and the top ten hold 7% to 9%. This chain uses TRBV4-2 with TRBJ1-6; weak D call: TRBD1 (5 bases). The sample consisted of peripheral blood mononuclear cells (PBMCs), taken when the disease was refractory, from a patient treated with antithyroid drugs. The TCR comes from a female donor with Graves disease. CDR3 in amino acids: CASSQEAGSSYNSPLHF. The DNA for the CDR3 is TGTGCCAGCAGCCAAGAAGCAGGGAGCTCCTATAATTCACCCCTCCACTTT.